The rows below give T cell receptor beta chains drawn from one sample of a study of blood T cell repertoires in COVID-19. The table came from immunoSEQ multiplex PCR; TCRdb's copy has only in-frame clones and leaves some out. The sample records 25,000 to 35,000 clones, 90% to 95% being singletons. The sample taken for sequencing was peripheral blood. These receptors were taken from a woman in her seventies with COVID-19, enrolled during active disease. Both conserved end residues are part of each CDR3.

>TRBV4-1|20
CASSQDHPQGEVYSNQPQHF
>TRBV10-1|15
CASSLSTGLTDTQYF
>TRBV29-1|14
CSVGISGRQETQYF
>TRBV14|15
CASSQGPGYNQPQHF
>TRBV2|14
CASKETSGREEQFF
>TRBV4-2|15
CASSHAWGTGYEQYF
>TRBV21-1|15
CASSKAGQGREPQHF
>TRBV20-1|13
CSASGNWGAEAFF
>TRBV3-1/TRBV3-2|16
CASSPRGVFFTSPLHF
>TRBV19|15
CASSIRGQGRPEAFF
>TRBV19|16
CASSIVGTGDDNEQFF
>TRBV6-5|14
CASSYGQGDTEAFF
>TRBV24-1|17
CATSDNRAESNTGELFF
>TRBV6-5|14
CASGIRTENTEAFF
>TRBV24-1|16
CATSDTTSGARETQYF
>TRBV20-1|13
CSASWDTLQPQHF
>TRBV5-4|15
CASSLTSGRFNEQFF
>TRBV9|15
CASSGETGQAYEQYF
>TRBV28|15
CASSSRTVSTDTQYF
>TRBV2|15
CASSYPGTSGNEQFF
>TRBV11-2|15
CASSSELQGGYEQYF
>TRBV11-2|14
CASSPEAGANVLTF
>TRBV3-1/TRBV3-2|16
CASSRDSGQGKETQYF
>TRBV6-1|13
CASSEAVGSAQYF
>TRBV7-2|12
CASSSQGNTIYF